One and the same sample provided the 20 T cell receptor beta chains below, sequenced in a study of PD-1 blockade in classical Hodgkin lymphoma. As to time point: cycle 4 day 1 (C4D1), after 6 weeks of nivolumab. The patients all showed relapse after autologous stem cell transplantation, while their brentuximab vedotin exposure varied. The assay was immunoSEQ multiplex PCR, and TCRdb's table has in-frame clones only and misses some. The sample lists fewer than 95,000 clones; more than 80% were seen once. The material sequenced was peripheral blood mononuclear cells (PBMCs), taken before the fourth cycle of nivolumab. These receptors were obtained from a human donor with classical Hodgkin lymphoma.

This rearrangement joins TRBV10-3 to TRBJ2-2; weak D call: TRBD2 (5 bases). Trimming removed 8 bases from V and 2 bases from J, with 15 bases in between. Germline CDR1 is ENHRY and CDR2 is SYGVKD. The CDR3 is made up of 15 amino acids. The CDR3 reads CAIGQRTDNTGELFF. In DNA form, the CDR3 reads TGTGCCATCGGGCAGAGGACTGATAACACCGGGGAGCTGTTTTTT.

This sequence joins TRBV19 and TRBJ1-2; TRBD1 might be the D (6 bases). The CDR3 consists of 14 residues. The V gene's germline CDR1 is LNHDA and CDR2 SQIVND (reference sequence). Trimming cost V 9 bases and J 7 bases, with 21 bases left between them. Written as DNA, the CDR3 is TGTGCCAGCCGTCTGCCCGGGGGGCGCGGTGGCTACACCTTC. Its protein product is CASRLPGGRGGYTF.

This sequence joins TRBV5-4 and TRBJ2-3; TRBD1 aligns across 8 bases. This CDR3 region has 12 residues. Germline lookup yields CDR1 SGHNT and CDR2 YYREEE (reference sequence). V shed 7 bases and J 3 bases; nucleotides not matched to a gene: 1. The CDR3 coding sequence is TGTGCCAGCGGGACAGGAACAGATACGCAGTATTTT. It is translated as CASGTGTDTQYF.

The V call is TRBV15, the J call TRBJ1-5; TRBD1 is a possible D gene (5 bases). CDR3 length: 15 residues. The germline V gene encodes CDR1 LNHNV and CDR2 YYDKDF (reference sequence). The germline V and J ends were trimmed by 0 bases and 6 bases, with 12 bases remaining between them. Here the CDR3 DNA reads TGTGCCACCAGCAGAGATGGGGGGTTGGGTCAGCCCCAGCATTTT. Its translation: CATSRDGGLGQPQHF.

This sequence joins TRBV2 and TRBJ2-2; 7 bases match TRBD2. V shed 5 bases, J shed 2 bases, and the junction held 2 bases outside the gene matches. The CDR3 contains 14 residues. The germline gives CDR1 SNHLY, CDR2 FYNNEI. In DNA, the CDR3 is TGTGCCAGCAGTCTAGCGGTAAACACCGGGGAGCTGTTTTTT. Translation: CASSLAVNTGELFF.

This CDR3 is CASKASGGTSTDTQYF. In DNA, the CDR3 is TGTGCCAGCAAGGCTAGCGGAGGGACTAGCACAGATACGCAGTATTTT. The chain carries TRBV6-4 and TRBJ2-3; TRBD2 matches 7 bases. In germline, CDR1 is MRHNA, CDR2 SNTAGT. The junction had 10 bases not matched to a gene; V was cut back by 7 bases and J by 0 bases. The CDR3 runs to 16 residues.

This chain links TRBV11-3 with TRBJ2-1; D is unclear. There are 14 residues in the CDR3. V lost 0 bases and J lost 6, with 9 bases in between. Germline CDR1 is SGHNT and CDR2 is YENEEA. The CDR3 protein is CASSLDQRANEQFF. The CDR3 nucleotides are TGTGCCAGCAGCTTAGATCAAAGGGCCAATGAGCAGTTCTTC.

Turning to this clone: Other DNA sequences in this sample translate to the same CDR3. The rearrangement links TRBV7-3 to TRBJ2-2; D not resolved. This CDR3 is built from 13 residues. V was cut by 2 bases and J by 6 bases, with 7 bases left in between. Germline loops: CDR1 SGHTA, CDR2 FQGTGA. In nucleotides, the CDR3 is TGTGCCAGCAGCTTATCTAGGTCCGGGGAGCTGTTTTTT. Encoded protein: CASSLSRSGELFF.

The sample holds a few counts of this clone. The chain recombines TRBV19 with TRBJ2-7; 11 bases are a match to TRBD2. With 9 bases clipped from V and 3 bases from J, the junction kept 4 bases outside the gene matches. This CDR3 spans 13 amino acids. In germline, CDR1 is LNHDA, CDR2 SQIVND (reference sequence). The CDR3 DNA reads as TGTGCCAGCGGACTAGCGGGCGTCTACGAGCAGTACTTC. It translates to CASGLAGVYEQYF.

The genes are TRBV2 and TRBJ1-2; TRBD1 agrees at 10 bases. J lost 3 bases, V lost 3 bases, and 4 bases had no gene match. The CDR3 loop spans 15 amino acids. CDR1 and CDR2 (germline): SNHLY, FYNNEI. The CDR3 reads CASSDVGQGDYGYTF. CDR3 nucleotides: TGTGCCAGCAGTGATGTCGGACAGGGGGACTATGGCTACACCTTC.

CDR3 sequence (DNA): TGCGCCAGCAGCCAAGGGGTCCCAGGGAATCAGCCCCAGCATTTT. As protein: CASSQGVPGNQPQHF. The chain links TRBV4-1 to TRBJ1-5; the D gene is possibly TRBD1 (5 bases). The CDR3 runs 15 residues. Looked up from germline, CDR1 is MGHRA and CDR2 is YSYEKL. The germline V and J ends were trimmed by 1 base and 4 bases, with 11 bases remaining between them.

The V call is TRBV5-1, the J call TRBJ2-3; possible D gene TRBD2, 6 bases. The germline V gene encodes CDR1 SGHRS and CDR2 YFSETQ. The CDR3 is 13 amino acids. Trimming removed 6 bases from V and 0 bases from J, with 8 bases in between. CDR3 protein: CASNGGSTDTQYF. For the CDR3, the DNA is TGCGCCAGCAATGGAGGGAGCACAGATACGCAGTATTTT.

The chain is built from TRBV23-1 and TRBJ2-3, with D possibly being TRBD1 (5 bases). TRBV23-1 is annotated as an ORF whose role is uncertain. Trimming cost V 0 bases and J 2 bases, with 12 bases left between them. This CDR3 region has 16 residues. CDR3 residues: CASSQSPPDTTDTQYF. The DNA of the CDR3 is TGCGCCAGCAGTCAATCTCCCCCGGACACCACAGATACGCAGTATTTT.

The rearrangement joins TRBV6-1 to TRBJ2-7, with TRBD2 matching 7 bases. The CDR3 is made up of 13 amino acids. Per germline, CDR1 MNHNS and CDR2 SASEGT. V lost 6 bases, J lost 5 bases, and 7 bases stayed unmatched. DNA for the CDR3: TGTGCCAGCAGCCAACCAGGGAGGGACGAGCAGTACTTC. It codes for CASSQPGRDEQYF.

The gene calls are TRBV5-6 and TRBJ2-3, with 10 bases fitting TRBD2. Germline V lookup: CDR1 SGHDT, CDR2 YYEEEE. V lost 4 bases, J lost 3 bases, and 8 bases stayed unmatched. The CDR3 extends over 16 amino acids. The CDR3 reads CASSTPGLASTDTQYF. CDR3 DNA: TGTGCCAGCAGCACCCCGGGACTAGCGAGTACAGATACGCAGTATTTT.

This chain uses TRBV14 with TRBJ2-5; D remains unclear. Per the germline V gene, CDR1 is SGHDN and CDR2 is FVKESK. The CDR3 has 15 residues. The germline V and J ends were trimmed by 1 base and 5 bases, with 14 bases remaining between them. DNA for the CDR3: TGTGCCAGCAGCCAAGGTTCTAGGATCGGGGAGACCCAGTACTTC. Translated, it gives CASSQGSRIGETQYF.

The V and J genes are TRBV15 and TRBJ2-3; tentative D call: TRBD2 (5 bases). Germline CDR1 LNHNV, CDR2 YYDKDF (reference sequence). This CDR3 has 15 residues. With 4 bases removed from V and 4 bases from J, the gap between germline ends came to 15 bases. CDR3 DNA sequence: TGTGCCACCAGCAAATGGGCAGGAGGTCCAGATACGCAGTATTTT. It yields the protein CATSKWAGGPDTQYF.

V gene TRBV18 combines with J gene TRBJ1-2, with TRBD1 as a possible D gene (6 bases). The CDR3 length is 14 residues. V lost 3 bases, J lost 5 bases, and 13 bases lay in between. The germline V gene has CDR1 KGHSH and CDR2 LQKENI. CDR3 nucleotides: TGTGCCAGCTCACCCGGACGGGACATATATGGCTACACCTTC. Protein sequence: CASSPGRDIYGYTF.

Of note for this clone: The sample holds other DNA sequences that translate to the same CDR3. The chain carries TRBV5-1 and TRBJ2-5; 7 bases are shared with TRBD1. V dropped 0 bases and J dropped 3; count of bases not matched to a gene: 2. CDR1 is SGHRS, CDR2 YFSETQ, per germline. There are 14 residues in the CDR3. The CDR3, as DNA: TGCGCCAGCAGCTTGGCCGGGACAGAAGAGACCCAGTACTTC. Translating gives CASSLAGTEETQYF.

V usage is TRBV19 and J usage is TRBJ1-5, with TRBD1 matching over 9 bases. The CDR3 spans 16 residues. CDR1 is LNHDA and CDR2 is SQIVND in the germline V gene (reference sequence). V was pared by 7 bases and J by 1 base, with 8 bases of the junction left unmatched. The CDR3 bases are TGTGCCAGTAAGGATAGGACAGGGGCGAGCAATCAGCCCCAGCATTTT. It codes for CASKDRTGASNQPQHF.